The 15 T cell receptor beta chains given below trace back to one sample, sequenced in a study of cytomegalovirus exposure and HLA in healthy donors. The PCR had 60 Vbeta and 13 Jbeta primers. The repertoire was sequenced with immunoSEQ multiplex PCR; TCRdb's copy has only in-frame clones and lacks some. The sample lists roughly 110,000 clones, 70% to 80% occurring once. Sequencing was performed on PBMCs. These receptors were taken from a woman aged 40-49 years in good health and CMV-seropositive.

Here the CDR3 DNA reads TGTGCCAGCAGTCCTTACAGGCGCCCTGGGGCCTATGGCTACACCTTC. As protein: CASSPYRRPGAYGYTF. The chain is built from TRBV27 and TRBJ1-2, with a possible D match to TRBD1 (5 bases). V shed 5 bases and J shed 4 bases, with 20 bases lying between them. CDR3 size: 16 residues. CDR1 MNHEY and CDR2 SMNVEV come from the germline V gene (reference sequence).

This chain uses TRBV5-4 with TRBJ1-2; 9 positions agree with TRBD1. CDR1 is SGHNT and CDR2 is YYREEE in the germline V gene (reference sequence). The CDR3 consists of 13 residues. V shed 4 bases and J 5 bases; nucleotides not matched to a gene: 3. The CDR3, as DNA: TGTGCCAGCAGCCTGGACAGGGGTTATGGCTACACCTTC. Translating it yields CASSLDRGYGYTF.

The chain uses TRBV29-1 and TRBJ2-5, with no clear D. TRBJ2-7 explains the end of the DNA better; the J call may be wrong. The CDR3 contains 14 residues. Per germline, CDR1 SQVTM and CDR2 ANQGSEA. CDR3 amino acids: CSVLRLDGSYEQYF. The CDR3 DNA follows: TGCAGCGTTCTCAGGTTAGACGGCTCCTACGAGCAGTACTTC.

The rearrangement joins TRBV5-1 to TRBJ2-2; the match to TRBD2 covers 9 bases. Germline V CDR1 and CDR2: SGHRS, YFSETQ. This CDR3 has 18 amino acids. The V gene end was trimmed by 0 bases and the J gene end by 2 bases; junction bases not matched to a gene: 8. CDR3 residues: CASSLGLAGRSNTGELFF. As DNA, the CDR3 is TGCGCCAGCAGCTTGGGGCTAGCGGGAAGGTCAAACACCGGGGAGCTGTTTTTT.

CDR3 region: CASSWYRSSTDTQYF. CDR3 in DNA: TGTGCCAGCAGCTGGTACAGGAGTAGCACAGATACGCAGTATTTT. This rearrangement joins TRBV7-9 to TRBJ2-3; D is possibly TRBD1 (5 bases). Germline CDR1 is SEHNR and CDR2 is FQNEAQ (reference sequence). Trimming took 4 bases from V and 0 from J, leaving 11 bases between them. The CDR3 is 15 amino acids.

This sequence joins TRBV14 and TRBJ2-7, with a possible D match to TRBD1 (5 bases). The CDR3 covers 14 residues. Germline assignment: CDR1 SGHDN and CDR2 FVKESK. V lost 0 bases and J lost 5, with 11 bases in between. Here the CDR3 reads CASSQDGALHEQYF. The CDR3 DNA reads TGTGCCAGCAGCCAAGATGGGGCACTCCACGAGCAGTACTTC.

V gene TRBV25-1 combines with J gene TRBJ1-4, with 9 bases aligning to TRBD1. The CDR3 is 13 amino acids. The trim removed 5 bases at V and 10 bases at J, leaving 5 bases unmatched. Germline assignment: CDR1 MGHDK and CDR2 SYGVNS. The CDR3 is CASSRTGVGKLFF. CDR3 nucleotide sequence: TGTGCCAGCAGTCGGACAGGGGTGGGAAAACTGTTTTTT.

The chain joins TRBV27 to TRBJ1-2; a weak D match, TRBD1 (6 bases). The germline V gene has CDR1 MNHEY and CDR2 SMNVEV (reference sequence). The V and J ends lost 6 bases and 6 bases respectively, with 20 bases between them. The CDR3 length is 15 residues. CDR3 DNA: TGTGCCAGCAGCTGGGGGCGTGGGGGTCTGAATGGCTACACCTTC. It codes for CASSWGRGGLNGYTF.

The chain couples TRBV14 to TRBJ2-1, with TRBD1 identical over 7 bases. The CDR3 spans 14 residues. The germline CDR1 and CDR2 sequences are SGHDN and FVKESK. With V trimmed by 2 bases and J by 8 bases, 6 bases remained unmatched. This CDR3 reads CASSQRQGKDEQFF. DNA of the CDR3: TGTGCCAGCAGCCAAAGACAGGGCAAGGATGAGCAGTTCTTC.

The rearrangement links TRBV4-2 to TRBJ1-4; D unresolved. Germline CDR1 and CDR2: LGHNA and YNFKEQ. V was shortened by 4 bases and J by 0 bases, with 6 bases between the two germline ends. This CDR3 contains 14 residues. CDR3 bases: TGTGCCAGCAGCCGAGGAGCAACTAATGAAAAACTGTTTTTT. It specifies CASSRGATNEKLFF.

This chain connects TRBV11-3 to TRBJ2-1, with a tentative D call TRBD2 (6 bases). Germline-derived CDR1 and CDR2 are SGHNT and YENEEA. Trimming removed 6 bases from V and 0 bases from J, with 15 bases in between. The CDR3 sequence is 16 residues long. The CDR3: CASRPPGESSYNEQFF. The CDR3 nucleotides are TGTGCCAGCAGGCCCCCGGGGGAAAGCTCCTACAATGAGCAGTTCTTC.

The chain carries TRBV5-1 and TRBJ1-3; a weak D match, TRBD1 (6 bases). Germline CDR1 and CDR2: SGHRS and YFSETQ. This CDR3 is built from 14 residues. Trimming took off 1 base at V and 4 bases at J, with 9 bases between the two ends. CDR3 protein: CASSLTGWGNTIYF. As DNA, the CDR3 is TGCGCCAGCAGCTTGACAGGGTGGGGAAACACCATATATTTT.

The chain joins TRBV6-5 to TRBJ2-5; TRBD2 is a possible D gene (5 bases). V was cut by 5 bases and J by 7 bases, with 14 bases left in between. CDR1 is MNHEY and CDR2 is SVGAGI in the germline V gene. The CDR3 totals 13 residues. The CDR3 DNA sequence: TGTGCCAGCAGTCGGGATCGTGAAAGGACCCAGTACTTC. Translation gives CASSRDRERTQYF.

This chain joins TRBV15 and TRBJ2-7, with 9 bases lining up with TRBD1. The CDR3 has 18 residues. The J segment lost 0 bases and the V segment lost 5 bases, leaving 14 bases of the junction unmatched. Germline CDR1 is LNHNV and CDR2 is YYDKDF (reference sequence). In DNA form, the CDR3 reads TGTGCCACCAGCCGCGTATTTTCCGGGACAGGGTTCTCCTACGAGCAGTACTTC. It codes for CATSRVFSGTGFSYEQYF.

The J gene is TRBJ2-5, the V gene TRBV5-4; D gene unclear. Trimming left V 0 bases short and J 3 bases short, with 3 bases between. The germline V gene has CDR1 SGHNT and CDR2 YYREEE (reference sequence). CDR3 length equals 12 residues. The CDR3 coding sequence is TGTGCCAGCAGCTTGGCCGAAGAGACCCAGTACTTC. Its translation is CASSLAEETQYF.